The 27 T cell receptor beta chains presented below share a single source sample, sequenced in a study of shared clonotypes between healthy human individuals (TCRdb year 2020). To prepare the library, the immunoSEQ multiplex PCR assay was applied. TCRdb mirrors the immuneACCESS table, restricted to in-frame sequences. Some clones are absent from its copies; in checked studies, under half trace to an unresolved V gene, and the reason for the others is unknown. Counted in this sample were a few million clones; roughly nine tenths of them appeared once. About 0.13% of the sample lies in the top ten. Sequenced sample: naive CD4+ T cells sorted from blood. This specimen's cell subset or site label, per the study, means: CD45RA+ positively selected. The receptor source for this set is a man aged 18 to 30 in good health.

This clone was recorded only once. The chain couples TRBV9 to TRBJ1-4; D is unclear. Germline CDR1 SGDLS, CDR2 YYNGEE. The ends were cut back, 0 bases at V and 4 bases at J, with 7 bases in the middle. The CDR3 extends over 14 amino acids. CDR3 amino acids: CASSVGGNNEKLFF. The CDR3 DNA sequence: TGTGCCAGCAGCGTAGGCGGAAATAATGAAAAACTGTTTTTT.

This clone was found once. One end of the junction does not line up with germline, which may come from a read error. The DNA of the CDR3 is TGTGCCAGCAGCTTAGACGTAAAAGGCTACGATGAGCAGTTCTTC. Translating it yields CASSLDVKGYDEQFF. The gene calls are TRBV7-8 and TRBJ2-1; D gene uncertain. Looked up from germline, CDR1 is SGHVS and CDR2 is FQNEAQ. There are 15 residues in the CDR3.

V and J are TRBV15 and TRBJ2-1, with D perhaps given as TRBD1 or TRBD2 (5 bases each). The CDR3 consists of 12 residues. Between the trimmed V and J ends, which lost 5 bases and 11 bases, there was a span of 13 bases. The germline V gene has CDR1 LNHNV and CDR2 YYDKDF (reference sequence). As DNA, the CDR3 is TGTGCCACCAGCGCTGACGGGACCCAGCAGTTCTTC. Translating it yields CATSADGTQQFF.

The sample holds one count of this clone. This chain connects TRBV7-2 to TRBJ2-3, with D possibly called TRBD1 or TRBD2 (5 bases each). V was cut by 2 bases and J by 1 base, with 10 bases left in between. CDR3 length equals 15 residues. In germline, CDR1 is SGHTA, CDR2 FQGNSA. CDR3 in amino acids: CASSLMTAGTDTQYF. In DNA form, the CDR3 reads TGTGCCAGCAGCTTAATGACAGCGGGCACAGATACGCAGTATTTT.

This clone was observed a single time. The chain couples TRBV6-6 to TRBJ2-5; no definite D call. Germline V gene data show CDR1 as MNHNY and CDR2 as SVGAGI (reference sequence). This CDR3 has 15 residues. V was shortened by 3 bases and J by 7 bases, with 18 bases between the two germline ends. CDR3 protein: CASSYPIGVGTTQYF. DNA of the CDR3: TGTGCCAGCAGTTATCCCATTGGGGTTGGTACGACCCAGTACTTC.

For this clone: This CDR3 is also generated by other DNA sequences in the sample. The V gene is TRBV15, the J gene TRBJ2-3; 14 nucleotides match TRBD2. The CDR3 has 16 residues. V dropped 1 base and J dropped 3; count of bases not matched to a gene: 0. The germline V gene has CDR1 LNHNV and CDR2 YYDKDF (reference sequence). The CDR3 nucleotides are TGTGCCACCAGCAGAGGACTAGCGGGAGGGACAGATACGCAGTATTTT. Its protein product is CATSRGLAGGTDTQYF.

This chain links TRBV5-4 with TRBJ2-5, with a possible D match to TRBD1 (5 bases). The ends were cut back, 1 base at V and 4 bases at J, with 11 bases in the middle. This CDR3 spans 14 amino acids. CDR1 SGHNT and CDR2 YYREEE come from the germline V gene (reference sequence). For the CDR3, the DNA is TGTGCCAGCAGCTTGCAGGCCAGGGCAGAGACCCAGTACTTC. This gives the protein CASSLQARAETQYF.

This sequence joins TRBV6-5 and TRBJ1-2; D possibly corresponds to TRBD1 (6 bases). This CDR3 region has 13 residues. CDR1 is MNHEY, CDR2 SVGAGI, per germline. V lost 5 bases to trimming and J lost 3 bases, with 10 bases between them. CDR3 DNA sequence: TGTGCCAGCAGTAAGGGGGGCTACTATGGCTACACCTTC. This encodes CASSKGGYYGYTF.

V is TRBV12-2 and J is TRBJ2-1; the D call in the table, TRBD1, was not verified against the DNA. TRBV12-2 is labeled a pseudogene. The CDR3 contains 16 residues. This CDR3 reads CASRLAEGQGVNEQFF. The CDR3 DNA reads TGTGCAAGTCGCTTAGCAGAGGGACAGGGGGTAAATGAGCAGTTCTTC.

The chain uses TRBV11-2 and TRBJ2-5; D gene ambiguous. Trimming shortened V by 5 bases and J by 5 bases, and 18 bases separated the two germline ends. This CDR3 is 15 amino acids long. Per germline, CDR1 SGHAT and CDR2 FQNNGV. Written as DNA, the CDR3 is TGTGCCAGCAGCCTCGTTCAGCCTGGTGGGGAGACCCAGTACTTC. Its protein product is CASSLVQPGGETQYF. The whole variable domain, filled in from reference TRBV11-2 and TRBJ2-5, reads EAGVAQSPRYKIIEKRQSVAFWCNPISGHATLYWYQQILGQGPKLLIQFQNNGVVDDSQLPKDRFSAERLKGVDSTLKIQPAKLEDSAVYLCASSLVQPGGETQYFGPGTRLLVL.

The chain recombines TRBV13 with TRBJ1-1; D is ambiguous. This CDR3 contains 12 residues. In germline, CDR1 is PRHDT, CDR2 FYEKMQ (reference sequence). V dropped 1 base and J dropped 5 bases, with 5 bases sitting between them. This CDR3 reads CASSLDSTEAFF. CDR3 nucleotides: TGTGCCAGCAGCTTAGATTCGACTGAAGCTTTCTTT.

The gene calls are TRBV7-8 and TRBJ1-1, with 9 bases aligning to TRBD1. Germline trimming cut 3 bases from V and 4 bases from J; bases unmatched to any gene: 9. Germline values: CDR1 SGHVS, CDR2 FQNEAQ. The CDR3 is 16 residues long. This chain's CDR3 is CASSLTGTGKGTEAFF. CDR3 bases: TGTGCCAGCAGCTTGACCGGGACAGGGAAGGGCACTGAAGCTTTCTTT.

V usage is TRBV5-6 and J usage is TRBJ1-1, with D possibly being TRBD1 (5 bases). The ends were cut back, 0 bases at V and 4 bases at J, with 10 bases in the middle. Germline V lookup: CDR1 SGHDT, CDR2 YYEEEE. The CDR3 runs to 14 residues. This CDR3 is CASSLAYGGTEAFF. Here the CDR3 DNA reads TGTGCCAGCAGCTTGGCCTACGGGGGCACTGAAGCTTTCTTT.

V gene TRBV19 combines with J gene TRBJ1-5; TRBD1 agrees at 12 bases. V lost 3 bases and J lost 0; bases outside the gene matches: 9. This CDR3 is 19 amino acids long. CDR1 is LNHDA, CDR2 SQIVND, per germline (reference sequence). For the CDR3, the DNA is TGTGCCAGTAGTATCCGCGGGACAGGGGGCGCATATAGCAATCAGCCCCAGCATTTT. As protein: CASSIRGTGGAYSNQPQHF.

The sample holds a few counts of this clone. V gene TRBV7-2 combines with J gene TRBJ1-1; no firm D call. There are 12 residues in the CDR3. Trimming removed 4 bases at V and 5 bases at J, with 8 bases between. Germline V gene lookup returns CDR1 SGHTA and CDR2 FQGNSA. CDR3 DNA: TGTGCCAGCAGCTCTGTCTATACTGAAGCTTTCTTT. Encoded protein: CASSSVYTEAFF.

This chain joins TRBV7-6 and TRBJ2-3, with TRBD2 as a possible D gene (6 bases). Per germline, CDR1 SGHVS and CDR2 FNYEAQ. This CDR3 has 18 amino acids. Trimming took off 4 bases at V and 0 bases at J, with 20 bases between the two ends. CDR3 amino acids: CASSYRDSSRRSTDTQYF. The CDR3 bases are TGTGCCAGCAGCTACCGGGACTCCAGCCGGCGAAGCACAGATACGCAGTATTTT.

The chain has TRBV30 and TRBJ1-1; D remains unclear. Trimming took off 3 bases at V and 3 bases at J, with 11 bases between the two ends. Per germline, CDR1 GTSNPN and CDR2 SVGIG (reference sequence). CDR3 length: 13 residues. CDR3 sequence: CAWSESGDTEAFF. The CDR3 DNA is TGTGCCTGGAGCGAGTCCGGGGACACTGAAGCTTTCTTT.

The chain is built from TRBV19 and TRBJ1-1; unclear D gene. Germline V gene lookup returns CDR1 LNHDA and CDR2 SQIVND (reference sequence). The CDR3 totals 11 residues. V was pared by 4 bases and J by 7 bases, with 7 bases between. The CDR3 loop is CASSKAVEAFF. The CDR3 nucleotides read TGTGCCAGTAGTAAAGCGGTTGAAGCTTTCTTT.

The rearrangement links TRBV6-6 to TRBJ2-5; 7 bases are shared with TRBD1. V was clipped by 11 bases and J by 1 base; unmatched bases: 4. The CDR3 consists of 12 residues. Germline CDR1 and CDR2: MNHNY and SVGAGI (reference sequence). This chain's CDR3 is CASGQRQETQYF. The DNA of the CDR3 is TGTGCCTCGGGACAGCGCCAAGAGACCCAGTACTTC.

V usage is TRBV6-6 and J usage is TRBJ2-2; tentatively, D is TRBD1 or TRBD2 (5 bases each). Trimming took off 7 bases at V and 6 bases at J, with 12 bases between the two ends. Looked up from germline, CDR1 is MNHNY and CDR2 is SVGAGI (reference sequence). The CDR3 spans 13 residues. CDR3 in DNA: TGTGCCAGCATCGGGGACCTCCCCGGGGAGCTGTTTTTT. This gives the protein CASIGDLPGELFF.

The chain carries TRBV6-1 and TRBJ1-2; 8 positions match TRBD1. The J segment lost 2 bases and the V segment lost 1 base, leaving 0 bases of the junction unmatched. Per germline, CDR1 MNHNS and CDR2 SASEGT. CDR3 length: 14 amino acids. The CDR3 region is CASSEGTGNYGYTF. The DNA of the CDR3 is TGTGCCAGCAGTGAAGGGACAGGGAACTATGGCTACACCTTC.

This rearrangement joins TRBV18 to TRBJ1-1; D uncertain. V was trimmed by 6 bases and J by 1 base, leaving 12 bases between them. The CDR3 loop spans 14 amino acids. Germline lookup yields CDR1 KGHSH and CDR2 LQKENI. This chain's CDR3 is CASSPAASNTEAFF. The CDR3 nucleotides read TGTGCCAGCTCCCCCGCCGCCTCGAACACTGAAGCTTTCTTT.

The V call is TRBV25-1, the J call TRBJ2-2; TRBD1 matches 7 bases. Looked up from germline, CDR1 is MGHDK and CDR2 is SYGVNS. This CDR3 has 13 amino acids. V shed 6 bases and J 6 bases; nucleotides not matched to a gene: 4. This chain's CDR3 is CASRDRLPGELFF. The CDR3, as DNA: TGTGCCAGCAGGGACAGGTTGCCCGGGGAGCTGTTTTTT.

J is TRBJ2-3 and V is TRBV5-1, with 9 bases matching TRBD2. J was trimmed by 2 bases and V by 4 bases; bases with no gene match: 8. Germline V CDR1 and CDR2: SGHRS, YFSETQ. There are 16 residues in the CDR3. The CDR3 loop is CASSQEVAGATDTQYF. The CDR3 bases are TGCGCCAGCAGCCAGGAAGTAGCGGGAGCCACAGATACGCAGTATTTT.

This clone was recorded only once. The same CDR3 also results from other DNA sequences found in this sample. J is TRBJ2-5 and V is TRBV5-1; unclear D gene. CDR1 is SGHRS, CDR2 YFSETQ, per germline. The CDR3 consists of 13 residues. Deletions cut 0 bases from V and 7 bases from J, with 10 bases between. CDR3 region: CASSLAGLGTQYF. CDR3 DNA: TGCGCCAGCAGCTTGGCCGGCCTCGGGACCCAGTACTTC. The variable domain in full, with the rest retrieved from reference TRBV5-1 and TRBJ2-5, is KAGVTQTPRYLIKTRGQQVTLSCSPISGHRSVSWYQQTPGQGLQFLFEYFSETQRNKGNFPGRFSGRQFSNSRSEMNVSTLELGDSALYLCASSLAGLGTQYFGPGTRLLVL.

The sample holds one count of this clone. The V and J genes are TRBV5-1 and TRBJ2-7; D gene ambiguous. The length of the CDR3 is 13 residues. V was shortened by 5 bases and J by 3 bases, with 12 bases between the two germline ends. Germline loops: CDR1 SGHRS, CDR2 YFSETQ. DNA of the CDR3: TGCGCCAGCAGTGATAAGCCGCACTACGAGCAGTACTTC. Translating gives CASSDKPHYEQYF.

This chain uses TRBV29-1 with TRBJ2-3, with 16 nucleotides matching TRBD2. J was trimmed by 0 bases and V by 6 bases; bases with no gene match: 6. Germline V gene sequence: CDR1 SQVTM, CDR2 ANQGSEA. The CDR3 sequence is 17 residues long. The CDR3 sequence: CSVAGLAGGPSTDTQYF. The DNA of the CDR3 is TGCAGCGTCGCGGGACTAGCGGGAGGGCCGAGCACAGATACGCAGTATTTT.